This entry lists 20 T cell receptor beta chains sequenced from one sample in a study of somatic mutations in cytotoxic T cells in rheumatoid arthritis (dated by TCRdb to the late 2010s). The library was generated by the immunoSEQ multiplex PCR assay. TCRdb limited this immuneACCESS table to in-frame rearrangements with V and J called. A share of clones is missing; checked studies link under half to unresolved V genes, and the rest is unexplained. This sample gives approximately 12,000 clones in total; 65% to 85% of them show up just once. 20% to 25% of the sample belongs to the ten largest clones. Sequenced sample: CD8+ T cells sorted from blood. The receptors derive from an adult with rheumatoid arthritis.

This clone was detected only a few times. This rearrangement joins TRBV5-1 to TRBJ1-1; possibly TRBD1 for D (5 bases). V lost 1 base and J lost 4, with 20 bases in between. The CDR3 runs to 17 residues. Germline V CDR1 and CDR2: SGHRS, YFSETQ. The DNA of the CDR3 is TGCGCCAGCAGCTTGTCTTCTTGGGGGACTGGGGGCACTGAAGCTTTCTTT. As protein: CASSLSSWGTGGTEAFF. The complete variable domain, with remaining parts taken from reference TRBV5-1 and TRBJ1-1, reads KAGVTQTPRYLIKTRGQQVTLSCSPISGHRSVSWYQQTPGQGLQFLFEYFSETQRNKGNFPGRFSGRQFSNSRSEMNVSTLELGDSALYLCASSLSSWGTGGTEAFFGQGTRLTVV.

This chain links TRBV6-6 with TRBJ1-4, with D hard to call. V lost 0 bases to trimming and J lost 12 bases, with 14 bases between them. The CDR3 length is 14 residues. Looked up from germline, CDR1 is MNHNY and CDR2 is SVGAGI (reference sequence). The CDR3, as DNA: TGTGCCAGCAGTTACTCGGACCTAGGGTTGGAACTGTTTTTT. Protein: CASSYSDLGLELFF.

The chain combines TRBV9 with TRBJ2-1; D gene uncertain. Trimming shortened V by 0 bases and J by 0 bases, and 7 bases separated the two germline ends. Per germline, CDR1 SGDLS and CDR2 YYNGEE. The CDR3 has 15 amino acids. The CDR3 bases are TGTGCCAGCAGCGTAGCGGCCTCCTCCTACAATGAGCAGTTCTTC. This translates into CASSVAASSYNEQFF.

The chain combines TRBV19 with TRBJ2-5, with 9 bases lining up with TRBD2. V lost 5 bases to trimming and J lost 1 base; unmatched junction nucleotides: 5. CDR1 is LNHDA and CDR2 is SQIVND in the germline V gene (reference sequence). CDR3 length: 15 residues. CDR3 nucleotide sequence: TGTGCCAGTAGTCCAGGGACTAGCAGCCAAGAGACCCAGTACTTC. Amino acids: CASSPGTSSQETQYF.

The chain links TRBV6-9 to TRBJ2-1; D ambiguous. From germline, CDR1 is MNHGY and CDR2 SVAAGI. There are 14 residues in the CDR3. The V end lost 0 bases, the J end lost 10 bases, and 13 bases lay between the germline ends. Here the CDR3 DNA reads TGTGCCAGCAGTTATTCGCTACTCACAGAAGAGCAGTTCTTC. Its translation: CASSYSLLTEEQFF.

The chain carries TRBV23-1 and TRBJ1-2; D unclear. Being an ORF, TRBV23-1 has a function that is uncertain. V lost 11 bases and J lost 5, with 15 bases in between. The CDR3 consists of 12 residues. The CDR3 protein is CAVQPALYGYTF. Here the CDR3 DNA reads TGCGCCGTTCAGCCGGCGCTTTATGGCTACACCTTC.

In DNA form, the CDR3 reads TGCGCCAGCAGCTTCACGGGAGCCGCCTACGAGCAGTACTTC. Its protein product is CASSFTGAAYEQYF. The V call is TRBV5-1, the J call TRBJ2-7, with D possibly being TRBD2 (6 bases). V was pared by 2 bases and J by 2 bases, with 11 bases between. The CDR3 is 14 amino acids. Germline CDR1 and CDR2: SGHRS and YFSETQ.

This clone has just a few counts. The J gene is TRBJ2-5, the V gene TRBV9; D unresolved. The CDR3 is 13 residues long. Germline V gene data show CDR1 as SGDLS and CDR2 as YYNGEE. Trimming cost V 4 bases and J 5 bases, with 12 bases left between them. CDR3 sequence (DNA): TGTGCCAGCAGCCCTACGGTGGATGAGACCCAGTACTTC. It codes for CASSPTVDETQYF. Full variable domain (remainder filled in from reference TRBV9 and TRBJ2-5): DSGVTQTPKHLITATGQRVTLRCSPRSGDLSVYWYQQSLDQGLQFLIQYYNGEERAKGNILERFSAQQFPDLHSELNLSSLELGDSALYFCASSPTVDETQYFGPGTRLLVL.

The chain is built from TRBV27 and TRBJ2-1, with D unclear. Germline V gene data show CDR1 as MNHEY and CDR2 as SMNVEV (reference sequence). This CDR3 contains 15 residues. The V gene lost 5 bases and the J gene lost 5 bases, with 16 bases spanning the gap. CDR3 DNA: TGTGCCAGCAGTCGTGGCCAGTCCCCCCACAATGAGCAGTTCTTC. This sequence encodes CASSRGQSPHNEQFF.

The chain recombines TRBV4-1 with TRBJ2-7; 7 nucleotides match TRBD1. From germline, CDR1 is MGHRA and CDR2 YSYEKL. The CDR3 runs 15 residues. The V gene end was trimmed by 4 bases and the J gene end by 4 bases; junction bases not matched to a gene: 10. CDR3 DNA: TGCGCCAGCAGCCCGGAAGAGACAGGGATTTACGAGCAGTACTTC. Its translation is CASSPEETGIYEQYF.

A single count supports this clone. The CDR3, as DNA: TGTGCCAGCAGGACCAGGGGGGCGGCCTACGAGCAGTACTTC. Protein sequence: CASRTRGAAYEQYF. The V and J genes are TRBV2 and TRBJ2-7; the D gene is possibly TRBD1 (7 bases). The V gene's germline CDR1 is SNHLY and CDR2 FYNNEI. Trimming pared 6 bases from V and 2 bases from J, leaving 14 bases between. The CDR3 spans 14 residues. Full variable domain (remainder filled in from reference TRBV2 and TRBJ2-7): EPEVTQTPSHQVTQMGQEVILRCVPISNHLYFYWYRQILGQKVEFLVSFYNNEISEKSEIFDDQFSVERPDGSNFTLKIRSTKLEDSAMYFCASRTRGAAYEQYFGPGTRLTVT.

This chain connects TRBV4-1 to TRBJ2-3; D is unresolved. V was shortened by 3 bases and J by 0 bases, with 13 bases between the two germline ends. The germline CDR1 and CDR2 sequences are MGHRA and YSYEKL. The CDR3 sequence is 16 residues long. In nucleotides, the CDR3 is TGCGCCAGCAGCCATCAGACACGCAGTAGCACAGATACGCAGTATTTT. This encodes CASSHQTRSSTDTQYF.

The rearrangement uses TRBV2 and TRBJ2-7, with TRBD1 as a possible D gene (6 bases). The germline V gene encodes CDR1 SNHLY and CDR2 FYNNEI. Trimming left V 8 bases short and J 2 bases short, with 31 bases between. This CDR3 is 19 amino acids long. CDR3 protein: CASGATDRPRLKGAYEQYF. The CDR3, as DNA: TGTGCCAGCGGCGCTACCGACAGGCCCAGGCTTAAAGGTGCCTACGAGCAGTACTTC.

This clone is termed medium-sized. The gene calls are TRBV25-1 and TRBJ1-1; a possible D gene is TRBD1 (5 bases). The V gene's germline CDR1 is MGHDK and CDR2 SYGVNS. Trimming took 6 bases from V and 5 from J, leaving 16 bases between them. The CDR3 loop spans 14 amino acids. CDR3 loop: CASRVSGPGTEAFF. Written as DNA, the CDR3 is TGTGCCAGCAGGGTATCAGGGCCGGGGACTGAAGCTTTCTTT. Based on the CDR3 plus reference TRBV25-1 and TRBJ1-1, the full variable domain is EADIYQTPRYLVIGTGKKITLECSQTMGHDKMYWYQQDPGMELHLIHYSYGVNSTEKGDLSSESTVSRIRTEHFPLTLESARPSHTSQYLCASRVSGPGTEAFFGQGTRLTVV.

This chain uses TRBV7-9 with TRBJ2-2; TRBD2 matches 7 bases. The trim removed 1 base at V and 5 bases at J, leaving 10 bases unmatched. The CDR3 totals 17 residues. Germline V gene lookup returns CDR1 SEHNR and CDR2 FQNEAQ (reference sequence). The CDR3 is CASSLGGRIGWTGELFF. The DNA of the CDR3 is TGTGCCAGCAGCTTAGGCGGGAGAATCGGTTGGACCGGGGAGCTGTTTTTT.

The rearrangement links TRBV25-1 to TRBJ2-5; D possibly corresponds to TRBD1 (6 bases). The CDR3 consists of 17 residues. Germline V lookup: CDR1 MGHDK, CDR2 SYGVNS. The germline V and J ends were trimmed by 6 bases and 4 bases, with 24 bases remaining between them. CDR3 nucleotides: TGTGCCAGCAGGCGCAGGGGATGGGAACAACTGCGAGAGACCCAGTACTTC. Protein: CASRRRGWEQLRETQYF.

The chain is built from TRBV28 and TRBJ1-5; D ambiguous. Germline V gene data show CDR1 as MDHEN and CDR2 as SYDVKM. The V end was cut by 4 bases, the J end by 15 bases, with 22 bases between. The CDR3 runs 14 residues. The CDR3, as DNA: TGTGCCAGCAGTTCTAACTTCCTTACTACGGGCGCGCATTTT. Its translation: CASSSNFLTTGAHF. The complete variable domain, with remaining parts taken from reference TRBV28 and TRBJ1-5, reads DVKVTQSSRYLVKRTGEKVFLECVQDMDHENMFWYRQDPGLGLRLIYFSYDVKMKEKGDIPEGYSVSREKKERFSLILESASTNQTSMYLCASSSNFLTTGAHFGDGTRLSIL.

V is TRBV5-1 and J is TRBJ1-2; D remains unclear. In germline, CDR1 is SGHRS, CDR2 YFSETQ. This CDR3 has 14 residues. Trimming cost V 1 base and J 3 bases, with 10 bases left between them. The DNA for the CDR3 is TGCGCCAGCAGCTTGAACGGGGTTCACTATGGCTACACCTTC. This encodes CASSLNGVHYGYTF. Variable domain in full (rest from reference TRBV5-1 and TRBJ1-2): KAGVTQTPRYLIKTRGQQVTLSCSPISGHRSVSWYQQTPGQGLQFLFEYFSETQRNKGNFPGRFSGRQFSNSRSEMNVSTLELGDSALYLCASSLNGVHYGYTFGSGTRLTVV.

V usage is TRBV28 and J usage is TRBJ1-3; D is unresolved. Germline V gene lookup returns CDR1 MDHEN and CDR2 SYDVKM. Trimming shortened V by 5 bases and J by 2 bases, and 25 bases separated the two germline ends. This CDR3 comprises 19 residues. In DNA, the CDR3 is TGTGCCAGCAGTATCCCCCTCTGGGAGCTTCCTAAAGCTGGAAACACCATATATTTT. It is translated as CASSIPLWELPKAGNTIYF.

This rearrangement joins TRBV28 to TRBJ1-5; tentative D call: TRBD1 (6 bases). The CDR3 covers 16 residues. Germline CDR1 MDHEN, CDR2 SYDVKM. V gave up 6 bases and J gave up 1 base, with 16 bases separating them. DNA for the CDR3: TGTGCCAGCAGCCTAAGGGTGACAGGCAGCAATCAGCCCCAGCATTTT. This gives the protein CASSLRVTGSNQPQHF. The full variable domain, its missing parts supplied by reference TRBV28 and TRBJ1-5, is DVKVTQSSRYLVKRTGEKVFLECVQDMDHENMFWYRQDPGLGLRLIYFSYDVKMKEKGDIPEGYSVSREKKERFSLILESASTNQTSMYLCASSLRVTGSNQPQHFGDGTRLSIL.